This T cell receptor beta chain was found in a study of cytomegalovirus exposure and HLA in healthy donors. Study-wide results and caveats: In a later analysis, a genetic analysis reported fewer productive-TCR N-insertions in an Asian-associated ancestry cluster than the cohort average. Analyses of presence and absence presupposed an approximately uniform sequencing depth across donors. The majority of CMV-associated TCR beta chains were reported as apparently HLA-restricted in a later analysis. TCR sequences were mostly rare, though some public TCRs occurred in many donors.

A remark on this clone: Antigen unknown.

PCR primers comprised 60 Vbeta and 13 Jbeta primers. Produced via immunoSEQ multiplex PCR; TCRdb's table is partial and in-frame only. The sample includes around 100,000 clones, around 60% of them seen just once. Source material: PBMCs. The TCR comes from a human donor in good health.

The CDR3 DNA reads TGTGCCAGTAGTCCCAAGGGGATGGACACCGGGGAGCTGTTTTTT. Translated, it gives CASSPKGMDTGELFF. The chain carries TRBV19 and TRBJ2-2; D is perhaps TRBD1 (5 bases). CDR3 size: 15 residues. In germline, CDR1 is LNHDA, CDR2 SQIVND (reference sequence). Between the trimmed V and J ends, which lost 5 bases and 3 bases, there was a span of 13 bases.